The source of this T cell receptor beta chain is a study of blood T cell repertoires in COVID-19. Across the study: T cells, B-cell-depleted T cells, or PBMCs provided the cDNA or gDNA that served as material.

As handled by the study authors: Reference gene primers were amplified, and this amplification served to estimate nucleated cell counts. Clones were read by immunoSEQ multiplex PCR, and TCRdb kept only the in-frame ones, dropping some. That table furnishes V, J and clone size, whereas the DNA furnished D and trimming. Of around 180,000 clones detected, around 86% appear once; the ten largest clones hold 2.9%. Germline CDR1 is SGHNT and CDR2 is YYREEE (reference sequence). This CDR3 has 13 residues. The V and J ends lost 7 bases and 0 bases respectively, with 11 bases between them. The chain links TRBV5-4 to TRBJ2-7; D remains unclear. The specimen sequenced was peripheral blood. The sequence derives from a woman aged 25 to 39 with active or convalescent COVID-19. The CDR3 DNA sequence: TGTGCCAGCGGCGCGGATATCTCCTACGAGCAGTACTTC. It is translated as CASGADISYEQYF.